This TCR beta chain was captured in a study of identifying expanded T cells in peripheral blood. CDR3 length: 14 amino acids. With 3 bases removed from V and 2 bases from J, the gap between germline ends came to 5 bases. Germline CDR1 reads KGHSH; CDR2 reads LQKENI. Regarding the study as a whole: About 1.2 clones differed between technical replicates, versus around 15 and 19 over time. Approximately 2-week clone count variance significantly increased as total template count grew.

Remarks on this clone: Its antigen is currently unknown.

The data were produced by immunoSEQ multiplex PCR, yet TCRdb's version contains in-frame clones alone and is incomplete. Here the sample spans about 91,000 clones, around 88% being singletons. The sequence was obtained from a person aged 18 to 75 in good health. The rearrangement links TRBV18 to TRBJ1-6, with D unclear. The sequencing input was blood. DNA for the CDR3: TGTGCCAGCTCACCTCCGACCTATAATTCACCCCTCCACTTT. The encoded protein is CASSPPTYNSPLHF.